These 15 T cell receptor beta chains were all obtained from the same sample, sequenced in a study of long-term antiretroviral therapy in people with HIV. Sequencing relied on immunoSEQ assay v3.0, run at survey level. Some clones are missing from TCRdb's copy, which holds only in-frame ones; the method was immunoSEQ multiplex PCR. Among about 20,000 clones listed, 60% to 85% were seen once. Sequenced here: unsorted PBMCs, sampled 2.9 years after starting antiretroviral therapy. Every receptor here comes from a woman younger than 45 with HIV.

CDR3 coding DNA: TGTGCCAGCAGCTTGGCAAAAGTTCGGGACACTGAAGCTTTCTTT. This codes for CASSLAKVRDTEAFF. The genes are TRBV5-4 and TRBJ1-1; D ambiguous. From germline, CDR1 is SGHNT and CDR2 YYREEE (reference sequence). The length of the CDR3 is 15 residues. Trimming shortened V by 0 bases and J by 3 bases, and 12 bases separated the two germline ends.

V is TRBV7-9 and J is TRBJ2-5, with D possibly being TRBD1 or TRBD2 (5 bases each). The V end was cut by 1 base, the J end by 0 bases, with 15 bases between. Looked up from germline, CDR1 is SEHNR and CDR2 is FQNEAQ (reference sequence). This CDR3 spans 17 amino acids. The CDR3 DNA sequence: TGTGCCAGCAGCTTAGTAAATTGGGGACCCTACCAAGAGACCCAGTACTTC. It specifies CASSLVNWGPYQETQYF.

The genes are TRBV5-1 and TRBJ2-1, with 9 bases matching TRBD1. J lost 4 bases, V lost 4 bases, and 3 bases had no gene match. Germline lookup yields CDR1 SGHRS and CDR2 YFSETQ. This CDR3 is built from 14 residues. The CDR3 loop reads CASSRDRDYNEQFF. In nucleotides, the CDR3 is TGCGCCAGCAGCCGGGACAGGGATTACAATGAGCAGTTCTTC.

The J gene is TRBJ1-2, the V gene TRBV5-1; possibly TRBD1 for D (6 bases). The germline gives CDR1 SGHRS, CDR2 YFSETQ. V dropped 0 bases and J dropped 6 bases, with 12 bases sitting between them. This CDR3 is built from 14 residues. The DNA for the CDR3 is TGCGCCAGCAGCTTGGACCGGGGGGCGGATGGCTACACCTTC. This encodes CASSLDRGADGYTF.

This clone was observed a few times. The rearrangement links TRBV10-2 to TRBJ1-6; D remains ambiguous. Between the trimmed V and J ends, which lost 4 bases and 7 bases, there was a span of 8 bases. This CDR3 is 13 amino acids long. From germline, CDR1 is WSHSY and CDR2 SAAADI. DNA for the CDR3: TGCGCCAGCAGTGGGTTAGGCAATTCACCCCTCCACTTT. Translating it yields CASSGLGNSPLHF.

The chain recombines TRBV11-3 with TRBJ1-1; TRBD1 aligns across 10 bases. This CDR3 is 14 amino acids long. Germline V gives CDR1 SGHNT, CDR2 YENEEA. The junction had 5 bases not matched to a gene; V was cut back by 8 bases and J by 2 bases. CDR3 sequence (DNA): TGTGCCAGCGGACAGGGGGGAGTTAACACTGAAGCTTTCTTT. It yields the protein CASGQGGVNTEAFF.

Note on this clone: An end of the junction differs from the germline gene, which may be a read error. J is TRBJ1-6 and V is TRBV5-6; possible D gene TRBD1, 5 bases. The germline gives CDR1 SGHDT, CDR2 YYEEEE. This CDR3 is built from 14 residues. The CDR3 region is CASRLRQGGSPLHF. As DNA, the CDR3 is TGTGCCAGCCGCTTACGGCAGGGAGGTTCACCCCTCCACTTT.

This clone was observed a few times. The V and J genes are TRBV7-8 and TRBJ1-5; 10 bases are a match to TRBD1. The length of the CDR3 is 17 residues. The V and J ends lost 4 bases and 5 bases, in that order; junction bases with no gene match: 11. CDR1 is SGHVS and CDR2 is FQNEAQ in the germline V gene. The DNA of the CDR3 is TGTGCCAGCAGCTATCTCGGGGGACAGGGGCGCGATCAGCCCCAGCATTTT. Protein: CASSYLGGQGRDQPQHF.

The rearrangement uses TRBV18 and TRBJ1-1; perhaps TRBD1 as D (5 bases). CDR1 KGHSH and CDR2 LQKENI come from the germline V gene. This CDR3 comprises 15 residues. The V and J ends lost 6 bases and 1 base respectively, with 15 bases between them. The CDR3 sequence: CASSRARGTNTEAFF. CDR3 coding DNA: TGTGCCAGCTCCAGGGCCCGCGGAACGAACACTGAAGCTTTCTTT. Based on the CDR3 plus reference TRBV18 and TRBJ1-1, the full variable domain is NAGVMQNPRHLVRRRGQEARLRCSPMKGHSHVYWYRQLPEEGLKFMVYLQKENIIDESGMPKERFSAEFPKEGPSILRIQQVVRGDSAAYFCASSRARGTNTEAFFGQGTRLTVV.

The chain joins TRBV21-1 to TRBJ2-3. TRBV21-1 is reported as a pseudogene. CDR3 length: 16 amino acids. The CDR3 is CASSKSGGSKADTQYF. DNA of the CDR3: TGTGCCAGCAGCAAAAGTGGGGGTTCGAAGGCAGATACGCAGTATTTT.

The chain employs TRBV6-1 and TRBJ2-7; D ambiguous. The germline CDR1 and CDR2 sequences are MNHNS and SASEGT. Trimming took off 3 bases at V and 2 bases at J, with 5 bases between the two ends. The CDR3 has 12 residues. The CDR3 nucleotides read TGTGCCAGCAGTGAGAGGACCTACGAGCAGTACGTC. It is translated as CASSERTYEQYV.

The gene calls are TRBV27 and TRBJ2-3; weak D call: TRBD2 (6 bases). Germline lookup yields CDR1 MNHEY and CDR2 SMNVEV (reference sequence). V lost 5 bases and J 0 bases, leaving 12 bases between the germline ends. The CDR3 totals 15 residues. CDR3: CASSRVGGSTDTQYF. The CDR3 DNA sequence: TGTGCCAGCAGTCGCGTCGGGGGTAGCACAGATACGCAGTATTTT.

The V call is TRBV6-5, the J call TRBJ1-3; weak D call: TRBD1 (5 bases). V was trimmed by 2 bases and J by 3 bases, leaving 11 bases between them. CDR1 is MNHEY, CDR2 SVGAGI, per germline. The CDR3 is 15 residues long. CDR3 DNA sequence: TGTGCCAGCAGTTACGAGCAGGGTAGTGGAAACACCATATATTTT. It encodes CASSYEQGSGNTIYF.

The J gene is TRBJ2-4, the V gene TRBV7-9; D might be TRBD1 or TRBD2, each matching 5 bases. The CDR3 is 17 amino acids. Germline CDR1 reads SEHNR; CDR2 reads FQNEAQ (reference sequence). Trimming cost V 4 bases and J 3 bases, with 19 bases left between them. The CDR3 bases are TGTGCCAGCAGCTCAGTATCGCCCTGGGACCTCAAAAACATTCAGTACTTC. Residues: CASSSVSPWDLKNIQYF.

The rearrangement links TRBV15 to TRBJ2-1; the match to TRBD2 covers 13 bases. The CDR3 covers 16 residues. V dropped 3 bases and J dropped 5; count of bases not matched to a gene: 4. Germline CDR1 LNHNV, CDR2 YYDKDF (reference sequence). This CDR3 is CATSRAGLAGNNEQFF. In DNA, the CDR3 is TGTGCCACCAGCAGGGCGGGACTAGCGGGGAACAATGAGCAGTTCTTC.